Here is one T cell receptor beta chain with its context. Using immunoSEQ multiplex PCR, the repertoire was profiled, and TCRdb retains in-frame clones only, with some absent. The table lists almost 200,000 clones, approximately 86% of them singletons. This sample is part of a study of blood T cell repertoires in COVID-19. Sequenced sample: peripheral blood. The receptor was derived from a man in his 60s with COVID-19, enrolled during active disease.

Here the CDR3 reads CASSLEGGSKQFF. CDR3 sequence (DNA): TGCGCCAGCAGCTTGGAGGGCGGGAGCAAGCAGTTCTTC. The chain combines TRBV5-1 with TRBJ2-1; 7 bases agree with TRBD2. Per the germline V gene, CDR1 is SGHRS and CDR2 is YFSETQ. The CDR3 runs 13 residues. Trimming at V came to 0 bases and at J to 11 bases, leaving 5 bases not matched to a gene.